This T cell receptor (beta chain) was found in a study of T cell responses to AZD1222 COVID-19 vaccine. Germline V lookup: CDR1 LNHDA, CDR2 SQIVND (reference sequence). V lost 0 bases to trimming and J lost 6 bases, with 12 bases between them. The CDR3 runs to 15 residues. Some clones are missing from TCRdb's copy, which holds only in-frame ones; the method was immunoSEQ multiplex PCR. This sample has some 130,000 clones; 80% to 95% occur once, and the top ten carry 1.5% to 2%. The specimen comprised peripheral blood, sampled 28 days after the second AZD1222 dose. This clonotype was sampled from an adult who received the AZD1222 COVID-19 vaccine. The chain recombines TRBV19 with TRBJ1-5; perhaps TRBD1 as D (6 bases). CDR3 nucleotide sequence: TGTGCCAGTAGTATAGAGTTGGGGGCTGTTCAGCCCCAGCATTTT. Its translation: CASSIELGAVQPQHF. The full variable domain, its missing parts supplied by reference TRBV19 and TRBJ1-5, is DGGITQSPKYLFRKEGQNVTLSCEQNLNHDAMYWYRQDPGQGLRLIYYSQIVNDFQKGDIAEGYSVSREKKESFPLTVTSAQKNPTAFYLCASSIELGAVQPQHFGDGTRLSIL.